One T cell receptor (beta chain) is described in this entry. Its antigen remains unidentified. CDR1 is MNHNY and CDR2 is SVGAGI in the germline V gene (reference sequence). V dropped 6 bases and J dropped 4; count of bases not matched to a gene: 10. The CDR3 contains 16 residues. Assay used: immunoSEQ multiplex PCR; TCRdb lists only in-frame clones, some missing. The table has roughly 150,000 clones, roughly 90% seen once. The sample belongs to a study of T cell responses to AZD1222 COVID-19 vaccine. Study outcomes and limitations: Repertoires were obtained solely post-peak T cell response.

The TCR sequence derives from an adult in good health. The chain recombines TRBV6-6 with TRBJ2-2; TRBD1 agrees at 8 bases. The sequenced sample was peripheral blood, obtained on day 0 of AZD1222 vaccination. The CDR3 loop reads CASSHLVGQGTGELFF. CDR3 DNA sequence: TGTGCCAGCAGCCACCTCGTCGGACAGGGCACCGGGGAGCTGTTTTTT.